The T cell receptor beta chain described here comes from a study of blood T cell repertoires in COVID-19. Trimming left V 6 bases short and J 0 bases short, with 9 bases between. The CDR3 runs 14 residues. Looked up from germline, CDR1 is LNHDA and CDR2 is SQIVND (reference sequence). The repertoire was sequenced with immunoSEQ multiplex PCR; TCRdb's copy has only in-frame clones and lacks some. Among about 170,000 clones listed, approximately 88% were seen once. The J gene is TRBJ1-3, the V gene TRBV19; D is perhaps TRBD1 (5 bases). The material sequenced was peripheral blood. This TCR was recovered from a woman aged 45-65 years with acute or convalescent COVID-19. The CDR3 DNA reads as TGTGCCAGTAGGGGGGGAAGCTCTGGAAACACCATATATTTT. Protein product: CASRGGSSGNTIYF. The complete variable domain, with remaining parts taken from reference TRBV19 and TRBJ1-3, reads DGGITQSPKYLFRKEGQNVTLSCEQNLNHDAMYWYRQDPGQGLRLIYYSQIVNDFQKGDIAEGYSVSREKKESFPLTVTSAQKNPTAFYLCASRGGSSGNTIYFGEGSWLTVV.